The clone carrying this T cell receptor beta chain was observed at least ten times. Its target is not known. The sample originates from a study of beta chain features in type 1 diabetes. Study-wide findings and caveats: TCRB CDR3s were moderately but significantly shorter in Type 1 diabetes patients in all four CD4+ subsets. Sequencing used cDNA, and cells with high TCR expression could therefore be over-represented. The VDJ junctions of type 1 diabetes patients carried fewer insertions and more deletions.

Germline assignment: CDR1 MNHEY and CDR2 SMNVEV (reference sequence). V was trimmed by 5 bases and J by 2 bases, leaving 18 bases between them. This CDR3 comprises 16 residues. Expressed TCRB transcripts were sequenced because the entire RNA isolate underwent reverse transcription. The assay was immunoSEQ multiplex PCR, and TCRdb's table has in-frame clones only and misses some. The sample shows 95,000 to 150,000 clones, 17% of them seen only once. The sequence was collected from a young man with type 1 diabetes. The chain joins TRBV27 to TRBJ1-2; D is unclear. The sequencing input was central memory CD4+ T cells from blood. The CDR3 DNA is TGTGCCAGCAGTATGTCCTCTAGTGTCGTAAACTATGGCTACACCTTC. It encodes CASSMSSSVVNYGYTF.